The 18 T cell receptor beta chains in this list originate from one sample, sequenced in a study of early T cells in non-severe SARS-CoV-2 infection. TCRdb re-called the 5' RACE reads through MiXCR, storing one row per CDR3 protein. The sample holds about 53,000 distinct CDR3 sequences, around 12% seen once. The material was whole blood, obtained at baseline. These receptors all stem from an adult who was a healthcare worker with PCR-confirmed SARS-CoV-2 infection or an uninfected control (not recorded which).

The V gene is TRBV5-1, the J gene TRBJ2-7; 7 bases align to TRBD1. There are 15 residues in the CDR3. V trimming: 0 bases; J trimming: 10 bases; junction bases outside the gene matches: 13. CDR1 and CDR2 (germline): SGHRS, YFSETQ. The CDR3 DNA sequence: TGCGCCAGCAGCTTGGGTTTTATGGACAGGCCCCGCCAGTACTTC. Its translation: CASSLGFMDRPRQYF.

This rearrangement joins TRBV6-2 or TRBV6-3 to TRBJ2-3; 10 bases are shared with TRBD2. The CDR3 has 17 residues. The ends lost 4 bases at V and 3 bases at J; junction bases unmatched: 10. Per germline, CDR1 MNHEY and CDR2 SVGEGT. The chain's CDR3 is CASSSSPPGLATDTQYF. As DNA, the CDR3 is TGTGCCAGCAGTTCTTCTCCTCCGGGACTAGCGACAGATACGCAGTATTTT.

The chain links TRBV5-6 to TRBJ2-5, with 9 bases identical to TRBD1. The CDR3 is made up of 15 amino acids. V trimming: 4 bases; J trimming: 2 bases; junction bases outside the gene matches: 6. CDR1 and CDR2 (germline): SGHDT, YYEEEE. The CDR3 is CASSMGQGLQETQYF. As DNA, the CDR3 is TGTGCCAGCAGCATGGGACAGGGCCTGCAAGAGACCCAGTACTTC.

The V and J genes are TRBV28 and TRBJ1-6, with TRBD1 matching 9 bases. Germline trimming cut 5 bases from V and 7 bases from J; bases unmatched to any gene: 15. CDR1 and CDR2 from the germline V gene are MDHEN and SYDVKM. The CDR3 consists of 18 residues. CDR3 residues: CASSTGTGKLSRNSPLHF. In nucleotides, the CDR3 is TGTGCCAGCAGTACCGGGACAGGGAAGTTAAGTCGGAATTCACCCCTCCACTTT.

This clonotype turned up a few times. This chain uses TRBV20-1 with TRBJ2-1; possible D gene TRBD1, 5 bases. Germline CDR1 DFQATT, CDR2 SNEGSKA (reference sequence). Trimming shortened V by 3 bases and J by 8 bases, and 20 bases separated the two germline ends. This CDR3 is built from 15 residues. CDR3 sequence (DNA): TGCAGTGCTAGTTCTCCTGGGCAGGGTAGGGATGAGCAGTTCTTC. As protein: CSASSPGQGRDEQFF.

This clonotype was recorded once. The chain carries TRBV6-5 and TRBJ2-1; possibly TRBD1 or TRBD2 for D (5 bases each). The CDR3 is 17 amino acids. Germline V gene data show CDR1 as MNHEY and CDR2 as SVGAGI. V lost 4 bases and J lost 3, with 19 bases in between. The DNA of the CDR3 is TGTGCCAGCAGTTTCGGGGCCAGTCGGGCCCACTACAATGAGCAGTTCTTC. Its translation is CASSFGASRAHYNEQFF.

A few counts support this clonotype. The V gene is TRBV29-1, the J gene TRBJ2-1; 9 bases line up with TRBD2. The J segment lost 2 bases and the V segment lost 8 bases, leaving 4 bases of the junction unmatched. The CDR3 is 13 amino acids. Germline V gene data show CDR1 as SQVTM and CDR2 as ANQGSEA. The DNA for the CDR3 is TGCAGCCACGCGGGGGGGACCTACAATGAGCAGTTCTTC. This encodes CSHAGGTYNEQFF.

This clonotype has a count of ten or more. This chain uses TRBV5-1 with TRBJ2-5; TRBD1 or TRBD2 may be the D gene (5 bases each). In germline, CDR1 is SGHRS, CDR2 YFSETQ. The CDR3 spans 11 residues. V dropped 3 bases and J dropped 13 bases, with 13 bases sitting between them. CDR3 nucleotide sequence: TGCGCCAGCAGCTCGGGACCCAGACCGTACTTC. Its protein product is CASSSGPRPYF.

This clonotype appeared once. This rearrangement joins TRBV3-1 to TRBJ2-7, with D maybe TRBD1 (5 bases). The CDR3 totals 15 residues. Germline V gives CDR1 LGHDT, CDR2 YNNKEL (reference sequence). Trimming left V 2 bases short and J 3 bases short, with 14 bases between. In DNA form, the CDR3 reads TGTGCCAGCAGCCAAACGTGGACATGGGGCTACGAGCAGTACTTC. Protein: CASSQTWTWGYEQYF.

The chain combines TRBV12-3 or TRBV12-4 with TRBJ1-2; D not resolved. CDR3 size: 14 residues. Deletions cut 6 bases from V and 0 bases from J, with 11 bases between. The CDR3 spells CASSSSATNYGYTF. Here the CDR3 DNA reads TGTGCCAGCAGCTCCTCCGCTACTAACTATGGCTACACCTTC.

The rearrangement uses TRBV10-3 and TRBJ2-3; 12 bases are shared with TRBD2. The CDR3 spans 16 residues. V trimming: 5 bases; J trimming: 4 bases; junction bases outside the gene matches: 7. CDR1 and CDR2 from the germline V gene are ENHRY and SYGVKD. The CDR3 nucleotides read TGTGCCATCAGTACTACGACTAGCGGGAGTGCAGATACGCAGTATTTT. Encoded protein: CAISTTTSGSADTQYF.

The rearrangement joins TRBV7-9 to TRBJ2-3; D gene unclear. The V end lost 6 bases, the J end lost 1 base, and 5 bases lay between the germline ends. Looked up from germline, CDR1 is SEHNR and CDR2 is FQNEAQ (reference sequence). The CDR3 has 12 residues. The CDR3 DNA sequence: TGTGCCAGCAGGGCCGGCACAGATACGCAGTATTTT. Encoded protein: CASRAGTDTQYF.

This clonotype showed up just a few times. The chain links TRBV11-2 to TRBJ1-1; D may be TRBD1 (5 bases). Germline CDR1 reads SGHAT; CDR2 reads FQNNGV. This CDR3 comprises 15 residues. Trimming shortened V by 5 bases and J by 4 bases, and 17 bases separated the two germline ends. The chain's CDR3 is CASSTLGGWSTEAFF. As DNA, the CDR3 is TGTGCCAGCAGCACATTGGGGGGGTGGAGCACTGAAGCTTTCTTT.

The CDR3 DNA reads TGTGCCAGCAGTTACAGTAGGACTAACGCGAACACCGGGGAGCTGTTTTTT. Amino acid sequence: CASSYSRTNANTGELFF. The V and J genes are TRBV6-2 or TRBV6-3 and TRBJ2-2, with D possibly matching TRBD2 (6 bases). V was cut by 2 bases and J by 0 bases, with 13 bases left in between. Germline V CDR1 and CDR2: MNHEY, SVGEGT. The CDR3 has 17 residues.

This clonotype occurred a few times. The genes are TRBV7-9 and TRBJ2-7; D is unclear. The CDR3 runs 11 residues. Germline V gene lookup returns CDR1 SEHNR and CDR2 FQNEAQ (reference sequence). V was trimmed by 3 bases and J by 6 bases, leaving 6 bases between them. Here the CDR3 DNA reads TGTGCCAGCAGCTTCGGCACCGAGCAGTACTTC. Translation gives CASSFGTEQYF.

The rearrangement joins TRBV20-1 to TRBJ1-4, with 7 bases fitting TRBD1. This CDR3 contains 18 residues. The ends lost 2 bases at V and 3 bases at J; junction bases unmatched: 15. Germline CDR1 and CDR2: DFQATT and SNEGSKA (reference sequence). The CDR3 DNA sequence: TGCAGTGCTAGAAATCGACAGGGAGGGTCTCTCCCTAATGAAAAACTGTTTTTT. It specifies CSARNRQGGSLPNEKLFF.

This clonotype was detected many times. The rearrangement links TRBV7-2 to TRBJ2-5; D not resolved. Germline values: CDR1 SGHTA, CDR2 FQGNSA. The CDR3 contains 14 residues. V dropped 1 base and J dropped 1 base, with 7 bases sitting between them. CDR3 loop: CASSLGSLQETQYF. The CDR3 bases are TGTGCCAGCAGCTTAGGCAGCCTCCAAGAGACCCAGTACTTC.

This clonotype was seen only a few times. The chain uses TRBV28 and TRBJ2-7; TRBD2 is a possible D gene (6 bases). V lost 3 bases and J 0 bases, leaving 9 bases between the germline ends. This CDR3 has 14 residues. CDR1 and CDR2 (germline): MDHEN, SYDVKM. The CDR3 sequence is CASSFVTSSYEQYF. In DNA, the CDR3 is TGTGCCAGCAGTTTTGTGACTAGCTCCTACGAGCAGTACTTC.